This T cell receptor beta chain emerged from a study of memory CD4+ T cells and cytomegalovirus serostatus. Study summary: Donors were healthy Belgian adults, under ten CMV seropositive and some 24 seronegative. Study outcomes and limitations: CD4+ memory repertoires contained about 40% of the 164 reported CMV TCRbeta sequences.

The data were produced by immunoSEQ multiplex PCR, yet TCRdb's version contains in-frame clones alone and is incomplete. The sample shows 35,000 to 40,000 clones, 79% of them seen only once. With regard to this clone: No antigen is known for it.

The CDR3 sequence is 12 residues long. The germline V gene has CDR1 MNHEY and CDR2 SMNVEV (reference sequence). Trimming removed 5 bases at V and 4 bases at J, with 9 bases between. The sort gate was single viable CD3+CD4+CD8-CD45RO+ cells for memory CD4+ T cells. After thawing, CD4+ T cells were positively selected. The chain has TRBV27 and TRBJ2-7; D is ambiguous. The TCR was taken from an adult in good health and CMV-seropositive. The specimen sequenced was memory CD4+ T cells from blood. CDR3 DNA sequence: TGTGCCAGCAGTCGCCAGGATTACGAGCAGTACTTC. As protein: CASSRQDYEQYF.